The 31 T cell receptor beta chains in this list originate from one sample, sequenced in a study of immune evolution from preneoplasia to lung adenocarcinoma. Assay: immunoSEQ multiplex PCR; the TCRdb copy retains only in-frame clones and omits some. This sample has 27,000 or so clones, with around 70% found just once. The sequenced material came from FFPE invasive lung adenocarcinoma tissue. The receptors shown here come from a person aged 55 to 70 with invasive lung adenocarcinoma. Some clones in this sample may be carry-over from other donors' samples.

V and J are TRBV6-5 and TRBJ2-7; 11 bases are shared with TRBD2. The germline CDR1 and CDR2 sequences are MNHEY and SVGAGI. This CDR3 has 14 residues. The CDR3: CAAVRSLAGGEQYF. The CDR3 nucleotides read TGTGCAGCAGTACGTTCTCTAGCGGGAGGCGAGCAGTACTTC.

DNA of the CDR3: TGTGCCAGCAGTTTAGGCAGGGGGGTGGAGACCCAGTACTTC. Protein: CASSLGRGVETQYF. The chain employs TRBV28 and TRBJ2-5, with a tentative D call TRBD1 (7 bases). Trimming removed 2 bases from V and 5 bases from J, with 12 bases in between. The CDR3 loop spans 14 amino acids. Germline V gene lookup returns CDR1 MDHEN and CDR2 SYDVKM.

The chain links TRBV5-1 to TRBJ2-3; D gene uncertain. The length of the CDR3 is 14 residues. With 5 bases removed from V and 2 bases from J, the gap between germline ends came to 12 bases. CDR1 is SGHRS and CDR2 is YFSETQ in the germline V gene. The CDR3 here is CASRELVTTDTQYF. The CDR3 DNA reads as TGCGCCAGCAGGGAGTTAGTCACCACAGATACGCAGTATTTT.

J is TRBJ2-1 and V is TRBV7-2; maybe TRBD2 (7 bases). V dropped 5 bases and J dropped 8 bases, with 22 bases sitting between them. Germline CDR1 reads SGHTA; CDR2 reads FQGNSA. CDR3 length: 16 amino acids. CDR3 coding DNA: TGTGCCAGCAGCCCTCAAGGGGGGGAATTGATGGATGAGCAGTTCTTC. This translates into CASSPQGGELMDEQFF.

The rearrangement links TRBV9 to TRBJ2-3; TRBD2 matches at 12 bases. V was clipped by 1 base and J by 3 bases; unmatched bases: 9. The V gene's germline CDR1 is SGDLS and CDR2 YYNGEE. CDR3 length: 18 residues. CDR3 coding DNA: TGTGCCAGCAGCGTATCGACTAGCGGGGGAGGGAGGACAGATACGCAGTATTTT. Protein sequence: CASSVSTSGGGRTDTQYF.

The chain employs TRBV5-6 and TRBJ2-5; D is possibly TRBD1 (6 bases). The CDR3 is 15 amino acids. Germline CDR1 reads SGHDT; CDR2 reads YYEEEE. Trimming pared 1 base from V and 0 bases from J, leaving 10 bases between. CDR3: CASSLLGADQETQYF. For the CDR3, the DNA is TGTGCCAGCAGCTTGCTGGGGGCGGACCAAGAGACCCAGTACTTC. Combining the CDR3 with reference TRBV5-6 and TRBJ2-5 gives the whole variable domain DAGVTQSPTHLIKTRGQQVTLRCSPKSGHDTVSWYQQALGQGPQFIFQYYEEEERQRGNFPDRFSGHQFPNYSSELNVNALLLGDSALYLCASSLLGADQETQYFGPGTRLLVL.

The rearrangement uses TRBV10-3 and TRBJ1-2, with TRBD1 as a possible D gene (6 bases). The length of the CDR3 is 13 residues. With 6 bases removed from V and 2 bases from J, the gap between germline ends came to 10 bases. CDR1 and CDR2 from the germline V gene are ENHRY and SYGVKD. CDR3 loop: CAISPGQNYGYTF. The CDR3 coding sequence is TGTGCCATCAGCCCGGGACAAAACTATGGCTACACCTTC.

CDR3 in DNA: TGTGCCAGCAGTGAAGCGCTTTCCCGGTGGGGACACCGGCTGTTTTTT. Translating gives CASSEALSRWGHRLFF. The rearrangement links TRBV2 to TRBJ1-4, with D tentatively TRBD1 (6 bases). The CDR3 loop spans 16 amino acids. Germline V lookup: CDR1 SNHLY, CDR2 FYNNEI. The V end was cut by 0 bases, the J end by 14 bases, with 22 bases between.

The chain carries TRBV9 and TRBJ1-1; D not resolved. Trimming removed 0 bases at V and 5 bases at J, with 11 bases between. The CDR3 extends over 14 amino acids. The V gene's germline CDR1 is SGDLS and CDR2 YYNGEE. The CDR3 nucleotides are TGTGCCAGCAGCGTAGGCCTTGAGGGAACTGAAGCTTTCTTT. It specifies CASSVGLEGTEAFF. The full variable domain, completed using reference TRBV9 and TRBJ1-1, is DSGVTQTPKHLITATGQRVTLRCSPRSGDLSVYWYQQSLDQGLQFLIQYYNGEERAKGNILERFSAQQFPDLHSELNLSSLELGDSALYFCASSVGLEGTEAFFGQGTRLTVV.

The chain employs TRBV20-1 and TRBJ1-1, with TRBD1 identical over 10 bases. Germline V CDR1 and CDR2: DFQATT, SNEGSKA (reference sequence). The CDR3 sequence is 11 residues long. Losses at the gene ends were 6 bases for V and 8 bases for J; bases not matched to a gene: 3. The CDR3 DNA is TGCAGTGCCAGGGACAGGGGAGAAGCTTTCTTT. Amino acid sequence: CSARDRGEAFF.

The chain has TRBV28 and TRBJ2-7; the D is unclear. The CDR3 runs to 14 residues. Germline V CDR1 and CDR2: MDHEN, SYDVKM. V lost 6 bases and J 2 bases, leaving 14 bases between the germline ends. The CDR3 is CASRNIGSPYEQYF. Written as DNA, the CDR3 is TGTGCCAGCAGAAATATAGGTTCCCCCTACGAGCAGTACTTC.

The rearrangement uses TRBV28 and TRBJ1-1, with 9 bases fitting TRBD1. From germline, CDR1 is MDHEN and CDR2 SYDVKM. The length of the CDR3 is 12 residues. Trimming took 6 bases from V and 12 from J; bases not matched to a gene: 8. DNA for the CDR3: TGTGCCAGCAGCAAGGACAGGGGATCATCTTTCTTT. Translated, it gives CASSKDRGSSFF.

The chain carries TRBV5-1 and TRBJ2-3, with 10 bases fitting TRBD2. Germline CDR1 is SGHRS and CDR2 is YFSETQ. After removal of 0 bases from V and 6 bases from J, the junction contained 10 bases not matched to a gene. This CDR3 is 17 amino acids long. CDR3 DNA sequence: TGCGCCAGCAGCTTGGTCGGTAGCGGGAGGCCACCCGATACGCAGTATTTT. It is translated as CASSLVGSGRPPDTQYF.

This chain uses TRBV19 with TRBJ1-2, with 7 nucleotides matching TRBD1. From germline, CDR1 is LNHDA and CDR2 SQIVND (reference sequence). The CDR3 length is 14 residues. Losses at the gene ends were 5 bases for V and 0 bases for J; bases not matched to a gene: 3. The CDR3 region is CASSRDRANYGYTF. The CDR3 DNA reads as TGTGCCAGTAGTCGAGACAGGGCTAACTATGGCTACACCTTC. Using reference TRBV19 and TRBJ1-2 for the parts outside the CDR3, the full variable domain is DGGITQSPKYLFRKEGQNVTLSCEQNLNHDAMYWYRQDPGQGLRLIYYSQIVNDFQKGDIAEGYSVSREKKESFPLTVTSAQKNPTAFYLCASSRDRANYGYTFGSGTRLTVV.

This clone was seen a few times. The rearrangement joins TRBV10-2 to TRBJ2-7, with D uncertain. Germline V gene sequence: CDR1 WSHSY, CDR2 SAAADI. The V end was cut by 2 bases, the J end by 8 bases, with 4 bases between. The CDR3 covers 10 residues. CDR3 nucleotide sequence: TGCGCCAGCAGTGAGGGAAAGCAGTACTTC. Its translation is CASSEGKQYF.

The chain couples TRBV28 to TRBJ2-1; 12 nucleotides line up with TRBD2. V dropped 4 bases and J dropped 6; count of bases not matched to a gene: 4. The CDR3 is 15 residues long. Germline V gene sequence: CDR1 MDHEN, CDR2 SYDVKM. In DNA form, the CDR3 reads TGTGCCAGCAGTTCGACTAGCGGGGGACCCAATGAGCAGTTCTTC. Translating it yields CASSSTSGGPNEQFF.

The gene calls are TRBV2 and TRBJ2-2; D is uncertain. Germline CDR1 reads SNHLY; CDR2 reads FYNNEI. The CDR3 has 11 amino acids. The V end lost 2 bases, the J end lost 7 bases, and 2 bases lay between the germline ends. The CDR3 DNA reads TGTGCCAGCAGTGAACACGGGGAGCTGTTTTTT. Protein: CASSEHGELFF.

CDR3 amino acids: CASSFGGSSYEQYF. The CDR3 DNA follows: TGTGCCAGCAGCTTTGGCGGAAGCTCCTACGAGCAGTACTTC. The chain is built from TRBV7-2 and TRBJ2-7; D gene unclear. CDR1 is SGHTA and CDR2 is FQGNSA in the germline V gene. The CDR3 extends over 14 amino acids. Trimming shortened V by 3 bases and J by 0 bases, and 9 bases separated the two germline ends.

This rearrangement joins TRBV30 to TRBJ2-1; a weak D match, TRBD2 (5 bases). V was clipped by 2 bases and J by 7 bases, with 12 bases between them. The germline CDR1 and CDR2 sequences are GTSNPN and SVGIG (reference sequence). The CDR3 loop spans 13 amino acids. The CDR3 DNA reads TGTGCCTGGAGTCCTGGACTGGCTAATGAGCAGTTCTTC. It encodes CAWSPGLANEQFF.

The chain employs TRBV7-9 and TRBJ2-7, with a weak D call TRBD1 (5 bases). Per germline, CDR1 SEHNR and CDR2 FQNEAQ (reference sequence). CDR3 length: 15 residues. Trimming removed 6 bases at V and 2 bases at J, with 17 bases between. The CDR3 coding sequence is TGTGCCAGCAGATTAACACCCGACAGTCCCTACGAGCAGTACTTC. Its translation is CASRLTPDSPYEQYF.

This clone showed up just once. The V gene is TRBV28, the J gene TRBJ1-5; D is perhaps TRBD1 (6 bases). The germline CDR1 and CDR2 sequences are MDHEN and SYDVKM. The V and J ends lost 6 bases and 1 base respectively, with 19 bases between them. The CDR3 consists of 17 residues. CDR3 nucleotide sequence: TGTGCCAGCAGATCATTCTCTCAGGGGCTGAGCAATCAGCCCCAGCATTTT. Protein: CASRSFSQGLSNQPQHF.

The chain uses TRBV10-2 and TRBJ2-1; 8 positions match TRBD2. CDR1 is WSHSY, CDR2 SAAADI, per germline. This CDR3 is 16 amino acids long. Germline trimming cut 6 bases from V and 7 bases from J; bases unmatched to any gene: 14. CDR3 sequence (DNA): TGCGCCAGCAGGGGATTATCGCGGGAGGTTCATAATGAGCAGTTCTTC. It codes for CASRGLSREVHNEQFF.

The genes are TRBV7-8 and TRBJ2-5, with a tentative D call TRBD2 (6 bases). The CDR3 length is 12 residues. With 8 bases removed from V and 7 bases from J, the gap between germline ends came to 14 bases. Germline loops: CDR1 SGHVS, CDR2 FQNEAQ. The chain's CDR3 is CASRTQGGTQYF. CDR3 bases: TGTGCCAGCCGCACTCAGGGAGGGACCCAGTACTTC.

The chain uses TRBV6-6 and TRBJ2-3; D gene unclear. CDR1 is MNHNY, CDR2 SVGAGI, per germline (reference sequence). Between the trimmed V and J ends, which lost 8 bases and 4 bases, there was a span of 7 bases. The CDR3 covers 11 residues. The CDR3 reads CASSGADTQYF. The CDR3 DNA reads TGTGCCAGCTCCGGTGCAGATACGCAGTATTTT.

J is TRBJ2-2 and V is TRBV6-5; D is possibly TRBD1 (6 bases). This CDR3 region has 15 residues. Germline V CDR1 and CDR2: MNHEY, SVGAGI. The V end lost 5 bases, the J end lost 6 bases, and 16 bases lay between the germline ends. CDR3 DNA: TGTGCCAGCAGTCCACAAAACAGGGCTGCCGGGGAGCTGTTTTTT. Its translation is CASSPQNRAAGELFF.

The chain carries TRBV4-2 and TRBJ2-5; the match to TRBD2 covers 8 bases. The CDR3 totals 14 residues. The germline V gene has CDR1 LGHNA and CDR2 YNFKEQ. Trimming at V came to 5 bases and at J to 5 bases, leaving 7 bases not matched to a gene. The CDR3 region is CASSFGREVETQYF. Here the CDR3 DNA reads TGTGCCAGCAGCTTTGGGCGGGAGGTGGAGACCCAGTACTTC.

The chain recombines TRBV5-4 with TRBJ2-7; 9 bases line up with TRBD2. From germline, CDR1 is SGHNT and CDR2 YYREEE (reference sequence). Germline trimming cut 5 bases from V and 5 bases from J; bases unmatched to any gene: 11. The CDR3 is 15 amino acids. Here the CDR3 reads CASSPIAGVHDEQYF. CDR3 coding DNA: TGTGCCAGCAGTCCTATAGCGGGAGTGCATGACGAGCAGTACTTC.

This clone came up a few times. The rearrangement uses TRBV6-6 and TRBJ2-1; possibly TRBD1 or TRBD2 for D (6 bases each). This CDR3 is 15 amino acids long. Germline-derived CDR1 and CDR2 are MNHNY and SVGAGI (reference sequence). The V gene lost 6 bases and the J gene lost 5 bases, with 17 bases spanning the gap. The DNA for the CDR3 is TGTGCCAGCAGCACCGGGACTTGGGGGCACAATGAGCAGTTCTTC. Protein: CASSTGTWGHNEQFF.

The chain combines TRBV28 with TRBJ2-1; D may be TRBD2 (7 bases). V lost 8 bases to trimming and J lost 6 bases, with 17 bases between them. Germline V CDR1 and CDR2: MDHEN, SYDVKM. The CDR3 covers 14 residues. The CDR3 nucleotides read TGTGCCAGCTGGGGGAGGGGGACCCTCAATGAGCAGTTCTTC. It codes for CASWGRGTLNEQFF.

This rearrangement joins TRBV7-2 to TRBJ2-5; a possible D gene is TRBD2 (6 bases). This CDR3 is built from 14 residues. Trimming left V 4 bases short and J 9 bases short, with 18 bases between. The germline V gene encodes CDR1 SGHTA and CDR2 FQGNSA. The CDR3 nucleotides read TGTGCCAGCAGCTCGAGCCCCGGTGGCGGGGCCCAGTACTTC. Its translation is CASSSSPGGGAQYF.

The chain recombines TRBV19 with TRBJ2-1; TRBD2 matches at 8 bases. This CDR3 has 16 amino acids. The V and J ends lost 3 bases and 1 base, in that order; junction bases with no gene match: 5. Per the germline V gene, CDR1 is LNHDA and CDR2 is SQIVND (reference sequence). CDR3 amino acids: CASSIGAGASYNEQFF. CDR3 nucleotide sequence: TGTGCCAGTAGTATTGGAGCGGGAGCTTCCTACAATGAGCAGTTCTTC.